Sequencing of this T cell receptor beta chain was carried out in a study of blood T cells in healthy people across ages. The authors ran a second PCR of about 7 to 11 cycles using a sample-barcoded 5' primer and a J-beta primer mix. A single record per CDR3 protein comes from TCRdb applying MiXCR to the 5' RACE reads. The repertoire holds roughly 550,000 distinct CDR3 sequences, with 20% to 30% as singletons. The CDR3 runs 12 residues. With 4 bases removed from V and 1 base from J, the gap between germline ends came to 8 bases. Germline V gene data show CDR1 as SQVTM and CDR2 as ANQGSEA. Another study also made use of these data, one on T cells of mothers and their children.

This receptor was identified in a boy aged 5 to 17 in good health. This chain links TRBV29-1 with TRBJ2-7, with D unresolved. Sample: blood. The CDR3 DNA sequence: TGCAGCGTTGGGTCCTTTTCCTACGAGCAGTACTTC. This sequence encodes CSVGSFSYEQYF.